A single T cell receptor (beta chain) is shown here with its context. V dropped 3 bases and J dropped 4; count of bases not matched to a gene: 8. Germline values: CDR1 LGHDT, CDR2 YNNKEL (reference sequence). This CDR3 contains 16 residues. These data belong to a study of blood T cell repertoires in COVID-19. The authors' processing: By means of reference gene primer amplification, nucleated cell counts were estimated. TCRdb's table, derived via immunoSEQ multiplex PCR, lists solely in-frame clones and lacks some. V and J calls and clone size are those listed in that table; D and trimming were worked out from the DNA. The sample includes about 130,000 clones, 84% of them seen just once.

The material sequenced was peripheral blood. V usage is TRBV3-1 (or the pseudogene TRBV3-2) and J usage is TRBJ1-3, with 8 bases identical to TRBD1. The clonotype comes from a woman aged 30 to 39 who had recovered from COVID-19. The CDR3 here is CASSQGDRTSGNTIYF. The CDR3 DNA sequence: TGTGCCAGCAGCCAGGGGGACAGGACGTCCGGAAACACCATATATTTT.